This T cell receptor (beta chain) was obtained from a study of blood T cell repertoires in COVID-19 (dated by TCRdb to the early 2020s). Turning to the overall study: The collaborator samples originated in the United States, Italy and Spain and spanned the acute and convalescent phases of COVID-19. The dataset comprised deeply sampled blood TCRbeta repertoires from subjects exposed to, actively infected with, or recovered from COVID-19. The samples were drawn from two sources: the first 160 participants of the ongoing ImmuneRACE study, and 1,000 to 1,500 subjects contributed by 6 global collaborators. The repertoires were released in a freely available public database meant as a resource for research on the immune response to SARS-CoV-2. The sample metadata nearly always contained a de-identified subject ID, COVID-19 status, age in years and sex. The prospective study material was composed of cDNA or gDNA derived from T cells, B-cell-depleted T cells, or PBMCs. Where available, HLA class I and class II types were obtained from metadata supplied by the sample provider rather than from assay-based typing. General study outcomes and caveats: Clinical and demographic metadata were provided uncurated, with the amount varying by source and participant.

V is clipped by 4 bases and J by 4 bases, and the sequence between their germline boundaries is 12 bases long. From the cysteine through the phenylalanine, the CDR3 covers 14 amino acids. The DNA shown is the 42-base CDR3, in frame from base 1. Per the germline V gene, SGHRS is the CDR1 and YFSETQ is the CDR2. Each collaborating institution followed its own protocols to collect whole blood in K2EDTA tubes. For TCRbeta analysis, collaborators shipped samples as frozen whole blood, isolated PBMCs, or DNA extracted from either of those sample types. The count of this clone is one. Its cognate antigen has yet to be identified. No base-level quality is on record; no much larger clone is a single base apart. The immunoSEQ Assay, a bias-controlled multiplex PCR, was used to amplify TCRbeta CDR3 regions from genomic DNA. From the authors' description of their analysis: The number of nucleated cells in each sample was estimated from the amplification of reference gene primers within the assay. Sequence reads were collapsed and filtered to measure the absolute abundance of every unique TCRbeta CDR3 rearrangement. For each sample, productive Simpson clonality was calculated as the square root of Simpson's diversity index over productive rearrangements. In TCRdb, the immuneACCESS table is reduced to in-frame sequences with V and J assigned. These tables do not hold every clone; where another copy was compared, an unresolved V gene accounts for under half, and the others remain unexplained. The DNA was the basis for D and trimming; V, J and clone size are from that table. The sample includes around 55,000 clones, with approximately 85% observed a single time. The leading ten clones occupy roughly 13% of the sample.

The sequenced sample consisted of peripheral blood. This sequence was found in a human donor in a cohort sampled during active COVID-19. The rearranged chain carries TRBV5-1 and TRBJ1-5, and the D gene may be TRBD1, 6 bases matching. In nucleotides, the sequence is TGCGCCAGCAGCCAGGACAGCTTTAATCAGCCCCAGCATTTT. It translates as CASSQDSFNQPQHF.